The 6 T cell receptor beta chains presented below share a single source sample, sequenced in a study of cytomegalovirus exposure and HLA in healthy donors. Amplification used 60 Vbeta primers and 13 Jbeta primers. Clones were sequenced by immunoSEQ multiplex PCR, and TCRdb holds only the in-frame ones, with some missing. The table shows 150,000 to 200,000 clones, with 75% to 85% occurring only once. Sequenced sample: PBMCs. The receptors come from a girl aged 2-9 years in good health and CMV-seropositive.

In nucleotides, the CDR3 is TGCGCCAGCAGCCGGTTGGGGAGCTCCTACAATGAGCAGTTCTTC. Translated, it gives CASSRLGSSYNEQFF. This chain links TRBV4-1 with TRBJ2-1; D is perhaps TRBD2 (5 bases). The CDR3 loop spans 15 amino acids. V gave up 4 bases and J gave up 0 bases, with 10 bases separating them. CDR1 is MGHRA, CDR2 YSYEKL, per germline.

V and J are TRBV5-1 and TRBJ1-4; TRBD1 is a possible D gene (6 bases). Looked up from germline, CDR1 is SGHRS and CDR2 is YFSETQ. The germline V and J ends were trimmed by 1 base and 11 bases, with 15 bases remaining between them. This CDR3 contains 14 residues. In DNA form, the CDR3 reads TGCGCCAGCAGCTTGCGCACTGATAGGGGGAAACTGTTTTTT. Translated: CASSLRTDRGKLFF.

V gene TRBV6-1 combines with J gene TRBJ2-7; D is perhaps TRBD2 (6 bases). CDR1 is MNHNS, CDR2 SASEGT, per germline. The ends were cut back, 0 bases at V and 3 bases at J, with 6 bases in the middle. The CDR3 consists of 13 residues. The CDR3 DNA reads as TGTGCCAGCAGTGAAGCGGGACTCTACGAGCAGTACTTC. This gives the protein CASSEAGLYEQYF.

This rearrangement joins TRBV29-1 to TRBJ1-2; no clear D gene. Germline-derived CDR1 and CDR2 are SQVTM and ANQGSEA. V lost 7 bases, J lost 5 bases, and 14 bases lay in between. The CDR3 length is 12 residues. CDR3 nucleotides: TGCAGCGCTGCCCAAAACTCTTATGGCTACACCTTC. Translated, it gives CSAAQNSYGYTF.

The V call is TRBV7-9, the J call TRBJ2-5; TRBD2 might be the D (5 bases). Trimming removed 5 bases at V and 5 bases at J, with 24 bases between. This CDR3 is built from 17 residues. CDR1 and CDR2 (germline): SEHNR, FQNEAQ (reference sequence). Here the CDR3 DNA reads TGTGCCAGCAGCACCCAAAGGGTTCGTCTAGCCAGGGAGACCCAGTACTTC. Translation: CASSTQRVRLARETQYF.

The chain is built from TRBV4-1 and TRBJ2-5; D might be TRBD1 (6 bases). CDR1 is MGHRA, CDR2 YSYEKL, per germline. V dropped 2 bases and J dropped 3 bases, with 10 bases sitting between them. This CDR3 has 14 amino acids. The CDR3 nucleotides read TGCGCCAGCAGCCAAACAGGGCTAAAAGAGACCCAGTACTTC. Translation: CASSQTGLKETQYF.